This TCR beta chain was observed in a study of neurological immune-mediated disorders (dated by TCRdb to the late 2010s). Regarding the research as a whole: Among the approximately 34 multiple sclerosis patients, relapsing-remitting MS accounted for about 31 and secondary progressive MS accounted for 3. The roughly 110 TCR-beta libraries included longitudinal samples, technical triplicates and paired sorted CD4+ and CD8+ T-cell subsets alongside PBMC samples. Peripheral blood TCR-beta repertoires from patients with HTLV-I-associated myelopathy (HAM/TSP), patients with multiple sclerosis, and healthy controls were compared in the study using UMI-based sequencing. The cohort was made up of 68 subjects, consisting of some 15 HAM/TSP patients, 35 or so multiple sclerosis patients and some 20 healthy controls. The investigation overall reported the following: Repertoires from 18 of 34 MS patients were grouped by phylogenetic analysis into a cluster of related CDR3 sequences, suggesting a possible repertoire-level signature. The MS cluster was not associated with any clinical or MRI features, and the authors stated that larger cohorts are needed. No identical CDR3 amino acid sequences were shared among expanded clones across subjects, suggesting private TCR-beta repertoires in all groups. TCR clonal expansion was highest in HAM/TSP patients and lowest in MS patients, with MS patients falling below even healthy controls.

Libraries from unsorted PBMCs were made from 2 million PBMCs kept in RNAlater at -80 degrees C until RNA extraction. The multiple sclerosis patients were enrolled in a US clinical protocol that evaluated disease progression with magnetic resonance imaging. Peripheral blood was subjected to Ficoll-Hypaque density gradient centrifugation to isolate PBMCs, which were then cryopreserved in liquid nitrogen. CDR1 and CDR2 are read off the germline V gene (reference sequence) as DFQATT and SNEGSKA. V sheds 6 bases and J sheds 2 bases, leaving 15 bases between their ends. The CDR3 measures 14 amino acids from cysteine to phenylalanine. Only the CDR3 region is kept as DNA, spanning 42 bases read in frame from base 1. cDNA was synthesized by template-switch 5'RACE using a primer with a 10-nucleotide random unique molecular identifier that tagged each TCR transcript. Every sequencing run covered 15-18 subjects and yielded more than 170 million TCR-beta sequences. Total RNA was extracted with the RNeasy kit. The KAPA Real-time Library Amplification kit was used to amplify TCR-beta VDJ regions with primers targeting the TCR constant region and the 5'RACE anchor. A first PCR added sample indexes and Illumina adaptors, after which a second PCR increased the library yield. After Ampure bead purification, the roughly 650 bp TCR product was size-selected on a 2% E-gel SizeSelection system. Before pooling, library quality was assessed on a Bioanalyzer, concentration was determined with Qubit, and library quantification was performed with the Kapa Library Quantification kit. Libraries were sequenced paired-end 2 x 150 bp on an Illumina HiSeq 2500. To increase sequence diversity, about 25-31% phiX was spiked into each library pool. The paper's data handling went like this. Quality-filtered reads were processed with the UMI-based MiGEC pipeline, and over 90% of raw TCR sequences were removed by the MiGEC pipeline during error correction. IMGT germline references were used for aligning VDJ genes, and each clonotype was defined as a unique CDR3 amino acid sequence together with its V-J genes. VDJtools evaluated clonal expansion, Shannon diversity and CDR3 relatedness (CalcPairwiseDistances, ClusterSamples); CLCbio workbench built phylogenetic trees. Using coefficient-of-variation modelling across technical triplicates, the study counted a clone as expanded if it had at least 8 unique UMIs. TCRdb trimmed public reads at Q25 via fastp, called clones via MiXCR and kept in-frame beta chains. Each CDR3 protein appears once, grouped with its most common genes and DNA. TCRdb, not the authors, supplied the V and J calls. The sample table lists tens of thousands of distinct CDR3 sequences, 3% to 3.5% of them with a count of one. The ten largest clones add up to about 3.5% of the sample.

This clonotype was seen repeatedly, ten times or more. Its antigen target is currently unknown. Qualities for individual bases were not recorded, and no much larger clone is one base off. The TCR comes from a man aged 40-50 years with multiple sclerosis. The chain uses TRBV20-1 and TRBJ2-3; TRBD1 is possibly the D segment (6 matching bases). The sequencing input was PBMCs. The nucleotides are TGCAGTGCCAGGGGCGGCCTATACACAGATACGCAGTATTTT. Translated, it reads CSARGGLYTDTQYF.